The 30 T cell receptor beta chains listed next were all sequenced from one sample in a study of CD8 T cells in Susac syndrome. The authors reverse transcribed roughly 0.5 to 1 ug RNA with random hexamers. TCRdb re-called the immunoSEQ multiplex PCR reads through MiXCR, storing one row per CDR3 protein. The sample has about 100,000 distinct CDR3 sequences; around 96% are singletons. Sequencing was carried out using CD8+ T cells from PBMCs. Every receptor here comes from a human donor with Susac syndrome.

The gene calls are TRBV2 and TRBJ2-7; D is possibly TRBD1 (6 bases). The CDR3 contains 12 residues. V lost 7 bases to trimming and J lost 0 bases, with 7 bases between them. Germline V gene lookup returns CDR1 SNHLY and CDR2 FYNNEI. The CDR3 nucleotides are TGTGCCAGCAAGGGGGTCTCCTACGAGCAGTACTTC. This encodes CASKGVSYEQYF.

As DNA, the CDR3 is TGTGCCAGCAGTGGGGGACAGATTAATTCACCCCTCCACTTT. Translation gives CASSGGQINSPLHF. The V call is TRBV7-9, the J call TRBJ1-6, with TRBD1 matching 7 bases. Trimming cost V 6 bases and J 6 bases; bases outside gene matches: 5. CDR3 length: 14 amino acids. Looked up from germline, CDR1 is SEHNR and CDR2 is FQNEAQ (reference sequence).

This clonotype was found once. V is TRBV20-1 and J is TRBJ1-5, with D perhaps matching TRBD1 (6 bases). The V gene lost 5 bases and the J gene lost 7 bases, with 12 bases spanning the gap. Germline V gives CDR1 DFQATT, CDR2 SNEGSKA (reference sequence). This CDR3 has 12 residues. The CDR3 DNA reads TGCAGTGCTGGAACAGGGATACAGCCCCAGCATTTT. Translating gives CSAGTGIQPQHF.

The chain couples TRBV12-3 or TRBV12-4 to TRBJ2-1; TRBD2 agrees at 8 bases. The junction had 9 bases not matched to a gene; V was cut back by 6 bases and J by 2 bases. This CDR3 comprises 16 residues. Written as DNA, the CDR3 is TGTGCCAGCAGCCAACTAGCGGCCAACGCCTACAATGAGCAGTTCTTC. Translated: CASSQLAANAYNEQFF.

J is TRBJ1-2 and V is TRBV23-1; D gene uncertain. TRBV23-1 is classed as an ORF, of uncertain function. The CDR3 is 10 residues long. The ends were cut back, 8 bases at V and 5 bases at J, with 6 bases in the middle. CDR3 loop: CASLEYGYTF. In DNA form, the CDR3 reads TGCGCCAGCCTGGAGTATGGCTACACCTTC.

V gene TRBV13 combines with J gene TRBJ2-7; no clear D gene. The germline V gene encodes CDR1 PRHDT and CDR2 FYEKMQ (reference sequence). Between the trimmed V and J ends, which lost 7 bases and 0 bases, there was a span of 10 bases. CDR3 length: 13 amino acids. CDR3 amino acids: CASKYGTSYEQYF. The DNA of the CDR3 is TGTGCCAGCAAATACGGAACCTCCTACGAGCAGTACTTC. The full variable domain, completed using reference TRBV13 and TRBJ2-7, is AAGVIQSPRHLIKEKRETATLKCYPIPRHDTVYWYQQGPGQDPQFLISFYEKMQSDKGSIPDRFSAQQFSDYHSELNMSSLELGDSALYFCASKYGTSYEQYFGPGTRLTVT.

Written as DNA, the CDR3 is TGCAGTGCTGCGCCCCAACAGGCCTCTGGCTACACCTTC. It translates to CSAAPQQASGYTF. The genes are TRBV20-1 and TRBJ1-2, with D possibly TRBD1 on 5 matching bases. CDR1 and CDR2 from the germline V gene are DFQATT and SNEGSKA (reference sequence). The CDR3 is made up of 13 amino acids. V lost 5 bases and J 7 bases, leaving 17 bases between the germline ends.

The rearrangement uses TRBV23-1 and TRBJ2-5; a weak D match, TRBD1 (5 bases). TRBV23-1 has ORF status, its function being uncertain. V was clipped by 2 bases and J by 5 bases, with 21 bases between them. The CDR3 loop spans 17 amino acids. The CDR3 is CASSQPQAMKIMETQYF. DNA for the CDR3: TGCGCCAGCAGTCAACCACAGGCGATGAAGATCATGGAGACCCAGTACTTC.

The chain is built from TRBV29-1 and TRBJ2-6, with a weak D call TRBD1 (5 bases). The CDR3 runs 17 residues. Germline lookup yields CDR1 SQVTM and CDR2 ANQGSEA. V was cut by 4 bases and J by 0 bases, with 16 bases left in between. CDR3 nucleotides: TGCAGCGTTGGGGTTAGGGGCACCCCCTCTGGGGCCAACGTCCTGACTTTC. Residues: CSVGVRGTPSGANVLTF.

To note about this clonotype: The conserved phenylalanine or tryptophan normally closing the CDR3 is absent here, so this likely arose from a read error. This rearrangement joins TRBV7-9 to TRBJ2-5, with 10 bases lining up with TRBD2. The CDR3 has 15 amino acids. The V segment lost 5 bases and the J segment 2 bases; nucleotides outside the gene matches: 5. Germline CDR1 and CDR2: SEHNR and FQNEAQ (reference sequence). CDR3 nucleotide sequence: TGTGCCAGCAGCCAAACTAGCGGGGTACAAGAGACCCAGTACCTC. This sequence encodes CASSQTSGVQETQYL.

The chain has TRBV24-1 and TRBJ2-7; D remains ambiguous. The germline CDR1 and CDR2 sequences are KGHDR and SFDVKD. Trimming stripped 5 bases from V and 3 bases from J, with 7 bases between. This CDR3 is 12 amino acids long. The CDR3 region is CATSGADYEQYF. The CDR3 DNA sequence: TGTGCCACCAGTGGGGCGGACTACGAGCAGTACTTC.

V and J are TRBV7-9 and TRBJ2-6, with TRBD1 matching 8 bases. This CDR3 spans 18 amino acids. The germline V gene encodes CDR1 SEHNR and CDR2 FQNEAQ (reference sequence). V trimming: 6 bases; J trimming: 2 bases; junction bases outside the gene matches: 12. CDR3 sequence (DNA): TGTGCCAGCAGAAGCTTAGTGACAGGGGCGACTGGGGCCAACGTCCTGACTTTC. Its protein is CASRSLVTGATGANVLTF. The full variable domain, in which reference TRBV7-9 and TRBJ2-6 provide the parts outside the CDR3, is DTGVSQNPRHKITKRGQNVTFRCDPISEHNRLYWYRQTLGQGPEFLTYFQNEAQLEKSRLLSDRFSAERPKGSFSTLEIQRTEQGDSAMYLCASRSLVTGATGANVLTFGAGSRLTVL.

The CDR3 loop reads CASSQPGLAGRSGRYEQYF. The CDR3 DNA reads as TGCGCCAGCAGCCAACCGGGACTAGCGGGGAGAAGTGGGCGCTACGAGCAGTACTTC. The chain links TRBV4-1 to TRBJ2-7; 13 bases map to TRBD2. V trimming: 2 bases; J trimming: 3 bases; junction bases outside the gene matches: 13. The CDR3 is 19 residues long. Germline values: CDR1 MGHRA, CDR2 YSYEKL.

This clonotype was observed once. The chain has TRBV4-1 and TRBJ2-1; D is tentatively TRBD1 or TRBD2 (5 bases each). The CDR3 sequence is 16 residues long. CDR1 MGHRA and CDR2 YSYEKL come from the germline V gene. V lost 1 base, J lost 4 bases, and 14 bases lay in between. CDR3 coding DNA: TGCGCCAGCAGCCAAGTCGATAAGTGGGGGTACAATGAGCAGTTCTTC. This gives the protein CASSQVDKWGYNEQFF.

This clonotype was counted a few times. The chain carries TRBV3-1 and TRBJ2-5; the D is unclear. Trimming took 1 base from V and 4 from J, leaving 1 base between them. This CDR3 contains 11 residues. CDR1 LGHDT and CDR2 YNNKEL come from the germline V gene (reference sequence). CDR3 sequence reads: CASSQAETQYF. The CDR3 bases are TGTGCCAGCAGCCAAGCAGAGACCCAGTACTTC.

The chain is built from TRBV12-5 and TRBJ1-1; D remains ambiguous. The CDR3 has 13 amino acids. V was shortened by 7 bases and J by 1 base, with 10 bases between the two germline ends. CDR1 is LGHNT and CDR2 is FRNRAP in the germline V gene. The CDR3 nucleotides are TGTGCTAGTGCCTGGGCAGGGAACACTGAAGCTTTCTTT. Amino acid sequence: CASAWAGNTEAFF.

This chain uses TRBV3-1 with TRBJ1-4; no clear D. The CDR3 consists of 11 residues. With 6 bases removed from V and 8 bases from J, the gap between germline ends came to 7 bases. Germline V gene lookup returns CDR1 LGHDT and CDR2 YNNKEL (reference sequence). CDR3 region: CASSLREKLFF. The CDR3, as DNA: TGTGCCAGCAGTCTCAGAGAAAAACTGTTTTTT.

The rearrangement uses TRBV27 and TRBJ2-7; no definite D call. Germline values: CDR1 MNHEY, CDR2 SMNVEV (reference sequence). The V and J ends lost 0 bases and 4 bases respectively, with 10 bases between them. The CDR3 length is 14 residues. The CDR3 coding sequence is TGTGCCAGCAGTTTATCGGGGTTAGGGTACGAGCAGTACTTC. Encoded protein: CASSLSGLGYEQYF.

V gene TRBV2 combines with J gene TRBJ1-5, with no clear D. The ends were cut back, 6 bases at V and 0 bases at J, with 9 bases in the middle. This CDR3 contains 14 residues. CDR1 is SNHLY, CDR2 FYNNEI, per germline. In DNA form, the CDR3 reads TGTGCCAGCAGGGAGGCTTATAGCAATCAGCCCCAGCATTTT. Translating gives CASREAYSNQPQHF.

This clonotype was detected once. The rearrangement joins TRBV20-1 to TRBJ2-3; TRBD2 aligns across 8 bases. The CDR3 has 14 residues. The germline V gene encodes CDR1 DFQATT and CDR2 SNEGSKA (reference sequence). J gave up 0 bases and V 5 bases, and 4 bases lay outside the gene matches. CDR3 nucleotide sequence: TGCAGTGCTTCGACTAGCGCTAGCACAGATACGCAGTATTTT. Translating it yields CSASTSASTDTQYF.

The chain is built from TRBV5-1 and TRBJ2-7, with 9 bases that match TRBD1. Germline V gene lookup returns CDR1 SGHRS and CDR2 YFSETQ. V lost 0 bases, J lost 3 bases, and 4 bases stayed unmatched. This CDR3 comprises 15 residues. The CDR3 DNA reads TGCGCCAGCAGCTTGGAGACAGGGGGTTACTACGAGCAGTACTTC. This gives the protein CASSLETGGYYEQYF.

For the CDR3, the DNA is TGCGCCAGCAGCCAGGGTCGCGACATCAATCAGCCCCAGCATTTT. It is translated as CASSQGRDINQPQHF. J is TRBJ1-5 and V is TRBV4-1; D gene unclear. Trimming took off 3 bases at V and 3 bases at J, with 12 bases between the two ends. Germline CDR1 is MGHRA and CDR2 is YSYEKL. This CDR3 is built from 15 residues.

The chain uses TRBV7-6 and TRBJ1-5; tentative D call: TRBD1 (6 bases). The CDR3 loop spans 14 amino acids. V lost 5 bases and J lost 9, with 17 bases in between. CDR1 is SGHVS, CDR2 FNYEAQ, per germline. CDR3 bases: TGTGCCAGCAGCCCCTCCACCAGGGGTTGGCCCCAGCATTTT. Amino acids: CASSPSTRGWPQHF.

The chain is built from TRBV29-1 and TRBJ1-2; D remains unclear. CDR1 and CDR2 (germline): SQVTM, ANQGSEA. Deletions cut 0 bases from V and 5 bases from J, with 19 bases between. There are 16 residues in the CDR3. CDR3 sequence reads: CSVEDPETLQEYGYTF. DNA for the CDR3: TGCAGCGTTGAAGATCCTGAGACCCTTCAAGAATATGGCTACACCTTC.

The chain is built from TRBV27 and TRBJ1-2; D is unresolved. Per germline, CDR1 MNHEY and CDR2 SMNVEV (reference sequence). Trimming pared 2 bases from V and 2 bases from J, leaving 9 bases between. This CDR3 region has 14 residues. CDR3 in amino acids: CASSLTTTNYGYTF. CDR3 nucleotide sequence: TGTGCCAGCAGTTTAACGACAACGAACTATGGCTACACCTTC.

This clonotype has only a few counts. The chain recombines TRBV5-6 with TRBJ1-1; D is possibly TRBD1 (5 bases). The germline V and J ends were trimmed by 5 bases and 2 bases, with 10 bases remaining between them. The CDR3 consists of 13 residues. Germline loops: CDR1 SGHDT, CDR2 YYEEEE. CDR3 sequence (DNA): TGTGCCAGCAGTCTCGGGGGTAACACTGAAGCTTTCTTT. Its translation is CASSLGGNTEAFF.

This clonotype appeared once. The J gene is TRBJ2-3, the V gene TRBV29-1; TRBD1 or TRBD2 may be the D gene (5 bases each). The CDR3 extends over 14 amino acids. The V and J ends lost 0 bases and 4 bases respectively, with 11 bases between them. The germline CDR1 and CDR2 sequences are SQVTM and ANQGSEA. CDR3 DNA sequence: TGCAGCGTTGAAGATTGGCAGGGAGCAGATACGCAGTATTTT. As protein: CSVEDWQGADTQYF.

Only one count was recorded for this clonotype. The rearrangement links TRBV18 to TRBJ2-7, with D perhaps given as TRBD1 or TRBD2 (6 bases each). Germline V gene lookup returns CDR1 KGHSH and CDR2 LQKENI. The CDR3 runs 14 residues. Trimming shortened V by 2 bases and J by 2 bases, and 10 bases separated the two germline ends. The CDR3: CASSPLGGTYEQYF. DNA for the CDR3: TGTGCCAGCTCACCATTAGGGGGGACCTACGAGCAGTACTTC. Using reference TRBV18 and TRBJ2-7 for the parts outside the CDR3, the full variable domain is NAGVMQNPRHLVRRRGQEARLRCSPMKGHSHVYWYRQLPEEGLKFMVYLQKENIIDESGMPKERFSAEFPKEGPSILRIQQVVRGDSAAYFCASSPLGGTYEQYFGPGTRLTVT.

The gene calls are TRBV5-1 and TRBJ2-7, with D unresolved. Germline lookup yields CDR1 SGHRS and CDR2 YFSETQ. V was shortened by 4 bases and J by 3 bases, with 17 bases between the two germline ends. CDR3 length equals 15 residues. CDR3 in DNA: TGCGCCAGCAGCGACCGACACTCACCTGTCTACGAGCAGTACTTC. This sequence encodes CASSDRHSPVYEQYF.

The V call is TRBV6-2 or TRBV6-3, the J call TRBJ2-1, with D perhaps TRBD1 (8 bases). The germline V gene encodes CDR1 MNHEY and CDR2 SVGEGT. Trimming took off 6 bases at V and 5 bases at J, with 14 bases between the two ends. This CDR3 comprises 14 residues. CDR3 nucleotides: TGTGCCAGCAGAGTCACAGGGGGGGACAATGAGCAGTTCTTC. Translated, it gives CASRVTGGDNEQFF.